Presented here are 3 T cell receptor beta chains from one specimen sequenced in a study of monozygotic twins with inflammatory bowel disease. TCRdb reanalyzed the 5' RACE reads and collapses them to one entry per CDR3 protein, without DNA. Its clone listing holds a few hundred thousand distinct CDR3 sequences. The sample comprised blood. The receptors stem from a human donor with ulcerative colitis or Crohn's disease, or a healthy co-twin of an affected twin (not recorded which).

The J gene is TRBJ2-7, the V gene TRBV11-1; TCRdb returns TRBD1, unconfirmable since there is no DNA. Germline V lookup: CDR1 SGHAT, CDR2 FQDESV (reference sequence). The CDR3 contains 19 residues. The CDR3 loop reads CASSLEGATQVWAKGEQYF.

V is TRBV3-1 and J is TRBJ1-2; absent DNA, TCRdb's TRBD1 call cannot be checked. Germline V gene data show CDR1 as LGHDT and CDR2 as YNNKEL (reference sequence). This CDR3 has 14 amino acids. Here the CDR3 reads CASSEPGAGYGYTF.

The chain links TRBV28 to TRBJ2-5; TCRdb's D call of TRBD2 is untestable without DNA. The CDR3 contains 13 residues. Germline CDR1 is MDHEN and CDR2 is SYDVKM. The chain's CDR3 is CASRGLIQETQYF.